The 18 T cell receptor beta chains given below trace back to one sample, sequenced in a study of vaccination and CD4 T cells after COVID-19 (dated by TCRdb to the early 2020s). Library preparation was by PCR. TCRdb names Illumina iSeq 100 as the instrument used. TCR sequencing of DNA from cultured CD4+ T cells used the Oncomine TCR Beta short-read assay at the Johns Hopkins FTIC core. The public reads were quality trimmed at Q25 with fastp and then assembled into clones with MiXCR by TCRdb, keeping productive beta chains. One record per CDR3 amino acid sequence lists the most common genes and DNA. The sample yields approximately 6,700 distinct CDR3 sequences; approximately 40% were counted once. The ten most abundant clones make up around a fifth of the sample. The label giving this sample's treatment or condition can be read as: roughly 11-day PBMC culture with coronavirus spike peptide pools or control peptides (ViraFEST assay). CD4+ T cells from unexposed donors were collected before the COVID-19 pandemic (2011-2018).

For these receptors, no antigen is known. Sequencing was performed on CD4+ T cells from blood, cultured in vitro. All receptors derive from a human donor in good health.

The gene calls are TRBV20-1 and TRBJ2-3, with D maybe TRBD2 (6 bases). CDR1 is DFQATT, CDR2 SNEGSKA, per germline (reference sequence). V was shortened by 3 bases and J by 1 base, with 8 bases between the two germline ends. The CDR3 length is 13 residues. The DNA for the CDR3 is TGCAGTGCTAGGCGGGACGGCACAGATACGCAGTATTTT. This sequence encodes CSARRDGTDTQYF.

By its share, this clonotype is medium-sized (0.01 to 0.1%). The chain combines TRBV7-6 with TRBJ1-4, with D possibly TRBD1 on 5 matching bases. The germline CDR1 and CDR2 sequences are SGHVS and FNYEAQ. Trimming cost V 1 base and J 6 bases, with 9 bases left between them. The CDR3 is 14 residues long. The CDR3 nucleotides read TGTGCCAGCAGCTTAGGTGGGGGGGATGAAAAACTGTTTTTT. This translates into CASSLGGGDEKLFF.

The chain employs TRBV5-1 and TRBJ1-6; TRBD1 is a possible D gene (6 bases). The V end was cut by 5 bases, the J end by 8 bases, with 17 bases between. The CDR3 runs 15 residues. Germline loops: CDR1 SGHRS, CDR2 YFSETQ. The chain's CDR3 is CASRNTDSSDSPLHF. The DNA of the CDR3 is TGCGCCAGCAGGAATACGGACAGTTCGGATTCACCCCTCCACTTT.

In its sample, this clonotype is medium-sized. The V gene is TRBV20-1, the J gene TRBJ1-5; D is uncertain. The germline V and J ends were trimmed by 3 bases and 11 bases, with 17 bases remaining between them. There are 13 residues in the CDR3. CDR1 and CDR2 from the germline V gene are DFQATT and SNEGSKA (reference sequence). The CDR3 DNA reads TGCAGTGCTAGGGAGGGCCTCGCGATGACCCAGCATTTT. Protein sequence: CSAREGLAMTQHF.

The V and J genes are TRBV6-1 and TRBJ2-3; unclear D gene. The germline gives CDR1 MNHNS, CDR2 SASEGT. Trimming removed 10 bases at V and 2 bases at J, with 13 bases between. CDR3 length: 13 residues. The CDR3 nucleotides read TGTGCCACCTTGACCCCGCTCACAGATACGCAGTATTTT. Translating gives CATLTPLTDTQYF.

This clonotype was seen only a few times. CDR3 protein: CATSRDSGDRRSYTF. In DNA form, the CDR3 reads TGTGCCACCAGCAGAGATTCGGGGGACAGAAGGAGCTACACCTTC. The V call is TRBV15, the J call TRBJ1-2, with TRBD1 identical over 7 bases. V was pared by 0 bases and J by 9 bases, with 10 bases of the junction left unmatched. CDR3 length: 15 residues. CDR1 is LNHNV and CDR2 is YYDKDF in the germline V gene (reference sequence).

The J gene is TRBJ2-7, the V gene TRBV11-2; D call uncertain. CDR1 is SGHAT and CDR2 is FQNNGV in the germline V gene. Trimming stripped 5 bases from V and 2 bases from J, with 4 bases between. The CDR3 extends over 11 amino acids. CDR3 sequence reads: CASSAAYEQYF. The CDR3 coding sequence is TGTGCCAGCAGCGCTGCCTACGAGCAGTACTTC.

The V call is TRBV6-2 or TRBV6-3, the J call TRBJ1-6, with no clear D. The germline V gene encodes CDR1 MNHEY and CDR2 SVGEGT. With 6 bases removed from V and 5 bases from J, the gap between germline ends came to 2 bases. There are 11 residues in the CDR3. In nucleotides, the CDR3 is TGTGCCAGCAGCAATAATTCACCCCTCCACTTT. It codes for CASSNNSPLHF.

V and J are TRBV7-6 and TRBJ1-1; D ambiguous. Germline V CDR1 and CDR2: SGHVS, FNYEAQ. This CDR3 has 14 amino acids. Trimming took 5 bases from V and 8 from J, leaving 18 bases between them. The CDR3 sequence is CASSPGVRGSEAFF. The DNA of the CDR3 is TGTGCCAGCAGCCCCGGCGTCCGAGGATCCGAAGCTTTCTTT. Filled out from reference TRBV7-6 and TRBJ1-1, the complete variable domain reads GAGVSQSPRYKVTKRGQDVALRCDPISGHVSLYWYRQALGQGPEFLTYFNYEAQQDKSGLPNDRFSAERPEGSISTLTIQRTEQRDSAMYRCASSPGVRGSEAFFGQGTRLTVV.

The J gene is TRBJ1-1, the V gene TRBV7-2; 8 bases fit TRBD1. Germline CDR1 reads SGHTA; CDR2 reads FQGNSA. V lost 5 bases to trimming and J lost 5 bases; unmatched junction nucleotides: 10. The CDR3 has 15 residues. CDR3 region: CASSPQGRGQTEAFF. The CDR3 DNA sequence: TGTGCCAGCAGCCCCCAGGGCAGGGGGCAAACTGAAGCTTTCTTT.

This clonotype has only a few counts. V and J are TRBV7-2 and TRBJ2-1; 12 bases align to TRBD2. The CDR3 has 16 residues. Per germline, CDR1 SGHTA and CDR2 FQGNSA. J gave up 8 bases and V 1 base, and 6 bases lay outside the gene matches. CDR3: CASSLVASGGVDEQFF. The DNA of the CDR3 is TGTGCCAGCAGCTTAGTGGCTAGCGGGGGGGTCGATGAGCAGTTCTTC.

Only one count was recorded for this clonotype. The chain recombines TRBV11-2 with TRBJ1-4; 9 bases line up with TRBD1. The length of the CDR3 is 15 residues. Looked up from germline, CDR1 is SGHAT and CDR2 is FQNNGV. V shed 7 bases and J 5 bases; nucleotides not matched to a gene: 8. For the CDR3, the DNA is TGTGCCAGCAACCAACAACAGGGGGCAAATGAAAAACTGTTTTTT. It is translated as CASNQQQGANEKLFF.

The genes are TRBV7-9 and TRBJ2-2; 10 bases line up with TRBD2. Unmatched junction bases numbered 9, after V lost 8 bases and J lost 6 bases. CDR3 length: 15 amino acids. Germline values: CDR1 SEHNR, CDR2 FQNEAQ (reference sequence). The CDR3 coding sequence is TGTGCCAGCCGATTAGCTAGCGGGGGTTCCGGGGAGCTGTTTTTT. This encodes CASRLASGGSGELFF.

On this clonotype itself: One end of the junction varies from germline; a read error may be responsible. This chain connects TRBV7-8 to TRBJ1-1; 9 nucleotides line up with TRBD1. The CDR3 runs to 13 residues. CDR1 is SGHVS and CDR2 is FQNEAQ in the germline V gene. The CDR3 bases are TGTGCCGGCAGCTTGGGGGACAGGGCTGAAGCTTTCTTT. Protein sequence: CAGSLGDRAEAFF. Together with reference TRBV7-8 and TRBJ1-1, the CDR3 gives the full variable domain: GAGVSQSPRYKVAKRGQDVALRCDPISGHVSLFWYQQALGQGPEFLTYFQNEAQLDKSGLPSDRFFAERPEGSVSTLKIQRTQQEDSAVYLCAGSLGDRAEAFFGQGTRLTVV.

The rearrangement joins TRBV6-1 to TRBJ2-5; no reliable D call. The V gene lost 1 base and the J gene lost 4 bases, with 7 bases spanning the gap. The CDR3 is made up of 13 amino acids. CDR1 MNHNS and CDR2 SASEGT come from the germline V gene. DNA for the CDR3: TGTGCCAGCAGTGAAGTTCCTACAGAGACCCAGTACTTC. Translation: CASSEVPTETQYF.

V is TRBV7-9 and J is TRBJ1-1, with 7 bases fitting TRBD1. Germline CDR1 is SEHNR and CDR2 is FQNEAQ (reference sequence). The CDR3 runs 13 residues. The J segment lost 4 bases and the V segment lost 6 bases, leaving 5 bases of the junction unmatched. CDR3 coding DNA: TGTGCCAGCAGTTATCAGGGGGGCACTGAAGCTTTCTTT. Protein sequence: CASSYQGGTEAFF.

This chain connects TRBV25-1 to TRBJ1-1; weak D call: TRBD1 (6 bases). With 3 bases removed from V and 8 bases from J, the gap between germline ends came to 13 bases. The V gene's germline CDR1 is MGHDK and CDR2 SYGVNS. CDR3 length: 13 amino acids. DNA of the CDR3: TGTGCCAGCAGTGAGACAGGTCGGGACGAAGCTTTCTTT. Translating it yields CASSETGRDEAFF.

This clonotype was seen a few times. V is TRBV7-6 and J is TRBJ1-1, with D maybe TRBD1 (5 bases). Germline CDR1 is SGHVS and CDR2 is FNYEAQ. V was trimmed by 6 bases and J by 3 bases, leaving 11 bases between them. This CDR3 spans 13 amino acids. The CDR3 DNA sequence: TGTGCCAGCAGGGGGGACGCTCACACTGAAGCTTTCTTT. Translation gives CASRGDAHTEAFF. The full variable domain, completed using reference TRBV7-6 and TRBJ1-1, is GAGVSQSPRYKVTKRGQDVALRCDPISGHVSLYWYRQALGQGPEFLTYFNYEAQQDKSGLPNDRFSAERPEGSISTLTIQRTEQRDSAMYRCASRGDAHTEAFFGQGTRLTVV.